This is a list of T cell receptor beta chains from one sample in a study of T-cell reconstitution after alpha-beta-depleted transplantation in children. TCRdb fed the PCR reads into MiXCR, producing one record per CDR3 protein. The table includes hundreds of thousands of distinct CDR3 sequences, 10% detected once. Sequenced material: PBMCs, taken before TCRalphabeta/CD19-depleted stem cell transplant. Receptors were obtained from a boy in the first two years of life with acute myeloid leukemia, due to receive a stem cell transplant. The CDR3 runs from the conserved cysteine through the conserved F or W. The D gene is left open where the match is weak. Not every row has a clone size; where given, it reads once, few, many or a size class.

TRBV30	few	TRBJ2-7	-	CAWSPGLGANEQYF	TGTGCCTGGAGTCCGGGCCTAGGGGCAAACGAGCAGTACTTC
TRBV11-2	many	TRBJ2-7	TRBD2	CASSLGRLGGRQPYEQYF	TGTGCCAGCAGTCTCGGGAGGCTAGGCGGGAGGCAACCCTACGAGCAGTACTTC
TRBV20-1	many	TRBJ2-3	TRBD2	CSATRLAADTQYF	TGCAGTGCTACAAGACTAGCGGCAGATACGCAGTATTTT
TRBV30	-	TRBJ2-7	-	CAWRWSGTSYEQYF	TGTGCCTGGAGATGGTCGGGGACCTCCTACGAGCAGTACTTC
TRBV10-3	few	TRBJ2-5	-	CAIKRDVFQETQYF	TGTGCCATCAAACGGGACGTTTTTCAAGAGACCCAGTACTTC
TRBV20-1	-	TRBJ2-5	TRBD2	CSAPVGTRETQYF	TGCAGTGCTCCAGTTGGGACTAGGGAGACCCAGTACTTC
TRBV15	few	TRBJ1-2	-	CATSRAGPLDGGYTF	TGTGCCACCAGCAGAGCAGGGCCCTTAGACGGTGGCTACACCTTC
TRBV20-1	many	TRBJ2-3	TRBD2	CSALSGSRTDTQYF	TGCAGTGCCCTCAGCGGGAGTCGAACAGATACGCAGTATTTT
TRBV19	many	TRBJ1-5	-	CASSISRGSNQPQHF	TGTGCCAGTAGTATAAGCAGGGGCAGCAATCAGCCCCAGCATTTT
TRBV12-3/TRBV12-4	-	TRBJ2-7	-	CASSPADGYEQYF	TGTGCCAGCAGTCCCGCAGACGGCTACGAGCAGTACTTC
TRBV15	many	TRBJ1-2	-	CATSREDYGYTF	TGTGCCACCAGCAGAGAGGACTATGGCTACACCTTC
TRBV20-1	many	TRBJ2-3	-	CSASKAEHTQYF	TGCAGTGCCTCTAAGGCTGAGCATACGCAGTATTTT
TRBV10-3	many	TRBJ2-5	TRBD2	CAISESSPILAAQETQYF	TGTGCCATCAGTGAGTCTTCCCCCATCCTAGCGGCTCAAGAGACCCAGTACTTC
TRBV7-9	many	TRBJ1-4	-	CASSLSGKLFF	TGTGCCAGCAGCTTATCGGGGAAACTGTTTTTT
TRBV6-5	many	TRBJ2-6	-	CASSYGGTGANVLTF	TGTGCCAGCAGTTACGGAGGGACTGGGGCCAACGTCCTGACTTTC
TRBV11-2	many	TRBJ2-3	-	CASSSRRAQTDTQYF	TGTGCCAGCAGCTCCCGGAGGGCGCAGACAGATACGCAGTATTTT
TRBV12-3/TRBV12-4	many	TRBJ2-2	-	CASSFGRITGELFF	TGTGCCAGCAGTTTTGGCAGAATCACCGGGGAGCTGTTTTTT
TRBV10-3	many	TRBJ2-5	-	CAISGPLGAETQYF	TGTGCCATCAGTGGGCCGTTGGGGGCAGAGACCCAGTACTTC
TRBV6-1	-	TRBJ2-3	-	CASGTGGSTDTQYF	TGTGCCAGCGGAACTGGGGGTTCAACAGATACGCAGTATTTT
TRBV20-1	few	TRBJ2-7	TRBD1	CSAAQGPSYEQYF	TGCAGTGCCGCACAGGGGCCGTCCTACGAGCAGTACTTC
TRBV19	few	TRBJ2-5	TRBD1	CASSQGQERTQYF	TGTGCCAGTAGTCAAGGACAGGAGAGAACCCAGTACTTC
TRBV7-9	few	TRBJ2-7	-	CASSLASPGRYEQYF	TGTGCCAGCAGCTTAGCCAGTCCCGGGCGGTACGAGCAGTACTTC
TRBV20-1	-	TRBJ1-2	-	CSASPSGGQGGYTF	TGCAGTGCTAGTCCATCCGGGGGGCAGGGTGGCTACACCTTC
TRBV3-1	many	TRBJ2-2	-	CASSPIETGELFF	TGTGCCAGCAGCCCGATCGAGACCGGGGAGCTGTTTTTT
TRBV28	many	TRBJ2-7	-	CASRIRYEQYF	TGTGCCAGCAGGATACGATACGAGCAGTACTTC
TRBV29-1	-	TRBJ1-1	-	CSVEKVLMNTEAFF	TGCAGCGTTGAGAAGGTACTCATGAACACTGAAGCTTTCTTT
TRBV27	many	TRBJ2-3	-	CASSLNRVVDTQYF	TGTGCCAGCAGTTTGAACAGGGTAGTAGATACGCAGTATTTT
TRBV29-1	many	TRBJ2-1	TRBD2	CSAPGLASLGDEQFF	TGCAGCGCCCCGGGACTAGCCTCCCTCGGGGATGAGCAGTTCTTC
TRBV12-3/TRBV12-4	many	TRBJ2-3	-	CASSLGLGPDTQYF	TGTGCCAGCAGTTTAGGGCTAGGCCCTGATACGCAGTATTTT
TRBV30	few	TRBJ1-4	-	CAWSTGSNEKLFF	TGTGCCTGGAGTACAGGGTCGAATGAAAAACTGTTTTTT
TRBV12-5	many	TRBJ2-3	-	CASGLVPGHYTDTQYF	TGTGCTAGTGGTTTGGTACCCGGACACTACACAGATACGCAGTATTTT
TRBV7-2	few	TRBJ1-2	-	CASSLTRDIYGYTF	TGTGCCAGCAGCTTAACCCGGGACATCTATGGCTACACCTTC
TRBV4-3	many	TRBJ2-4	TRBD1	CASSPNKGARAKNIQYF	TGCGCCAGCAGCCCGAACAAGGGGGCGAGGGCCAAAAACATTCAGTACTTC
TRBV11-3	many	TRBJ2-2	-	CASSRRWANTGELFF	TGTGCCAGCAGCCGTCGGTGGGCCAACACCGGGGAGCTGTTTTTT
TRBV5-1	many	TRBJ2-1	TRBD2	CASSWETSGPNEQFF	TGCGCCAGCAGCTGGGAGACTAGCGGCCCTAATGAGCAGTTCTTC
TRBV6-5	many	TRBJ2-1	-	CASSYGSPANEQFF	TGTGCCAGCAGTTACGGCTCCCCGGCCAATGAGCAGTTCTTC
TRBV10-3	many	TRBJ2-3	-	CAISVRNHTDTQYF	TGTGCCATCAGTGTCCGAAACCACACAGATACGCAGTATTTT
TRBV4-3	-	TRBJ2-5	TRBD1	CASSHGAAGGLKETQYF	TGCGCCAGCAGCCATGGAGCGGCAGGGGGCTTGAAAGAGACCCAGTACTTC
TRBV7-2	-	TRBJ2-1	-	CASSLAGVNEQFF	TGTGCCAGCAGCTTAGCGGGAGTCAATGAGCAGTTCTTC
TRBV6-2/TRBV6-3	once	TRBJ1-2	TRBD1	CASSPTGALYGYTF	TGTGCCAGCAGTCCGACAGGGGCCCTCTATGGCTACACCTTC
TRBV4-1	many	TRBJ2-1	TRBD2	CASSPRGSGIEQFF	TGCGCCAGCAGCCCTCGCGGTAGCGGGATAGAGCAGTTCTTC
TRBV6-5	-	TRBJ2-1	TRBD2	CASSYSSLAGAGNEQFF	TGTGCCAGCAGTTACTCGAGTTTAGCGGGAGCGGGTAATGAGCAGTTCTTC
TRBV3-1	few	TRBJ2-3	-	CASSRAVYTDTQYF	TGTGCCAGCAGCCGAGCGGTATACACAGATACGCAGTATTTT
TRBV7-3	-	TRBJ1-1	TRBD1	CASSPLTGENTEAFF	TGTGCCAGCAGCCCCTTGACAGGGGAGAACACTGAAGCTTTCTTT
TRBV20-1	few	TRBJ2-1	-	CSASTTAGRYSYNEQFF	TGCAGTGCTAGTACTACTGCGGGCCGATACTCCTACAATGAGCAGTTCTTC
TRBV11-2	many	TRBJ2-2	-	CASSYPGPNTGELFF	TGTGCCAGCAGCTACCCGGGACCGAACACCGGGGAGCTGTTTTTT
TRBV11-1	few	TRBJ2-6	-	CASSLGREGEPSGANVLTF	TGTGCCAGCAGCTTAGGACGGGAAGGGGAACCCTCTGGGGCCAACGTCCTGACTTTC
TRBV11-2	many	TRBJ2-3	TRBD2	CASSSGLAPPTDTQYF	TGTGCCAGCAGCTCTGGACTAGCGCCGCCCACAGATACGCAGTATTTT